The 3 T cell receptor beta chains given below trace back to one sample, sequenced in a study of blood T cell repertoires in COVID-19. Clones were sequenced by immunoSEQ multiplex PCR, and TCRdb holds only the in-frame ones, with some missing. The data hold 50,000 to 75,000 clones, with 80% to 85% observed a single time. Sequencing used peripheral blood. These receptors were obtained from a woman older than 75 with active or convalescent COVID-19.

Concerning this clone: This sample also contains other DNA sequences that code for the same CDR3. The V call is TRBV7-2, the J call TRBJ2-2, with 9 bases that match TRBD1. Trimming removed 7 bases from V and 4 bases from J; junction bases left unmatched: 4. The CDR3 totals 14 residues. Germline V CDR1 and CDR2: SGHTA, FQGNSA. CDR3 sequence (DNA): TGTGCCAGCACCGGACAGGGGAGCACCGGGGAGCTGTTTTTT. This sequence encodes CASTGQGSTGELFF.

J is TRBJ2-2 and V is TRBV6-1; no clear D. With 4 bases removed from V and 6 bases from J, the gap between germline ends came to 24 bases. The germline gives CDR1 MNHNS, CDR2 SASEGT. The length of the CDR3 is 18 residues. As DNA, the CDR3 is TGTGCCAGCAGTGTAGAGTTATTCAGGCAGTCGCTCCCCGGGGAGCTGTTTTTT. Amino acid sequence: CASSVELFRQSLPGELFF.

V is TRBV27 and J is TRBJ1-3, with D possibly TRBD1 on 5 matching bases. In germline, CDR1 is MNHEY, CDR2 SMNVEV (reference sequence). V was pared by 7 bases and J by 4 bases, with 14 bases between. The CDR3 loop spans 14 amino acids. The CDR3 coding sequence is TGTGCCAGCACCAGCCGGAGACAGGGAAACACCATATATTTT. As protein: CASTSRRQGNTIYF.